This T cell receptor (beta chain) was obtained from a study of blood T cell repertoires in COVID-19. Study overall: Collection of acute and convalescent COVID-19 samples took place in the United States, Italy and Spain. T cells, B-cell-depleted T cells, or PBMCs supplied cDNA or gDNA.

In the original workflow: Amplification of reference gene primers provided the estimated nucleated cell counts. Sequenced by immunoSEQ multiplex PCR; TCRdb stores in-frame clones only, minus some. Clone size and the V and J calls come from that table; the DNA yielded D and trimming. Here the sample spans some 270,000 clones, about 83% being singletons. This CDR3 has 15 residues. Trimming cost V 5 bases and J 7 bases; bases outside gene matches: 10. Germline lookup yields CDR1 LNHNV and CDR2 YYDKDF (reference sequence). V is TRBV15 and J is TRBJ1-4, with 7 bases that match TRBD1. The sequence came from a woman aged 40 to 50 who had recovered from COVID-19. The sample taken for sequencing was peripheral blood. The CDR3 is CATSVRTGSLEKLFF. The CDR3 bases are TGTGCCACCAGCGTCCGGACAGGTTCCCTTGAAAAACTGTTTTTT.